One sample yielded the 27 T cell receptor beta chains listed below, sequenced in a study of spatial heterogeneity in lung cancer. Findings of the study overall: It was found that expanded intratumoral alpha and beta TCR counts tracked tumor mutation counts.

The antigens of these receptors remain unknown. TCRdb reanalysed the 5' RACE reads using MiXCR and keeps one entry per CDR3 protein. The data hold 3,000 to 4,000 distinct CDR3 sequences, with approximately 4.8% observed a single time. The time point here: sample taken at primary tumor resection. The sample consisted of lung tumor tissue, taken at surgery. The receptors derive from a female donor with early-stage non-small cell lung cancer.

This clonotype is labeled medium-sized. This beta chain is an unintended read in a library built for alpha chains; its size means little. The genes are TRBV12-3 or TRBV12-4 and TRBJ1-5, with D possibly matching TRBD1 (5 bases). The CDR3 contains 12 residues. V lost 3 bases, J lost 7 bases, and 7 bases lay in between. CDR3 bases: TGTGCCAGCAGTTTTGAGGGGCAGCCCCAGCATTTT. The encoded protein is CASSFEGQPQHF.

As for this clonotype: This beta chain is a stray read from a library made for alpha chains; its abundance is not meaningful. V and J are TRBV6-6 and TRBJ2-3; D unclear. The CDR3 spans 13 residues. Germline V gene sequence: CDR1 MNHNY, CDR2 SVGAGI (reference sequence). Trimming cost V 5 bases and J 3 bases, with 9 bases left between them. The CDR3, as DNA: TGTGCCAGCAGTACCACCCCTACAGATACGCAGTATTTT. Translated: CASSTTPTDTQYF.

Turning to this clonotype: This beta chain lies outside the target of a library built for alpha chains; its clone size means little. The chain is built from TRBV29-1 and TRBJ2-3; TRBD1 matches at 8 bases. V was clipped by 7 bases and J by 4 bases; unmatched bases: 7. The CDR3 runs 13 residues. In germline, CDR1 is SQVTM, CDR2 ANQGSEA. The CDR3 bases are TGCAGCGAACGGACAGGGTTTGCAGATACGCAGTATTTT. Protein: CSERTGFADTQYF.

With respect to this clonotype: This beta chain appears as a stray read in a library generated for alpha chains; its size is not informative. This chain links TRBV4-1 with TRBJ1-1; maybe TRBD1 (5 bases). Germline CDR1 reads MGHRA; CDR2 reads YSYEKL. V was cut by 1 base and J by 0 bases, with 9 bases left in between. The CDR3 covers 15 residues. Here the CDR3 reads CASSQVRQLNTEAFF. DNA for the CDR3: TGCGCCAGCAGCCAAGTAAGACAGCTGAACACTGAAGCTTTCTTT.

In this sample, this clonotype is medium-sized. Within a library made for alpha chains, this beta chain is off target, and its count is uninformative. The rearrangement uses TRBV20-1 and TRBJ1-6; D is ambiguous. Germline V CDR1 and CDR2: DFQATT, SNEGSKA (reference sequence). The CDR3 spans 17 residues. V lost 4 bases and J 9 bases, leaving 25 bases between the germline ends. CDR3 bases: TGCAGTGCTACCCTGGGTGCCGGTTCAACGGACTCTTCACCCCTCCACTTT. It encodes CSATLGAGSTDSSPLHF.

This clonotype qualifies as medium-sized. This beta chain appears as a stray read in a library generated for alpha chains; its size is not informative. The chain is built from TRBV28 and TRBJ1-2; TRBD1 matches 11 bases. Unmatched junction bases numbered 9, after V lost 6 bases and J lost 6 bases. CDR1 and CDR2 (germline): MDHEN, SYDVKM. The CDR3 sequence is 15 residues long. The CDR3 DNA follows: TGTGCCAGCAGCGCAGGGGACAGGGGGTTAGATGGCTACACCTTC. This encodes CASSAGDRGLDGYTF.

About this clonotype itself: This beta chain turned up in a library designed for alpha chains; as an off-target read, its abundance says little. The chain employs TRBV20-1 and TRBJ2-2, with TRBD2 matching 9 bases. The CDR3 length is 15 residues. With 4 bases clipped from V and 6 bases from J, the junction kept 9 bases outside the gene matches. CDR1 DFQATT and CDR2 SNEGSKA come from the germline V gene (reference sequence). DNA for the CDR3: TGCAGTGCTACCCCCACTAGCGGGTTCGCCGGGGAGCTGTTTTTT. Protein sequence: CSATPTSGFAGELFF.

This clonotype is medium-sized (0.01 to 0.1%) by share. The size of this beta chain means little, since it is a stray read in a library made for alpha chains. The rearrangement joins TRBV29-1 to TRBJ2-3; the D is unclear. Per germline, CDR1 SQVTM and CDR2 ANQGSEA. The CDR3 is 11 amino acids. Trimming took off 3 bases at V and 5 bases at J, with 6 bases between the two ends. CDR3 in amino acids: CSVDNRDTQYF. Here the CDR3 DNA reads TGCAGCGTTGACAATCGAGATACGCAGTATTTT.

This clonotype is medium-sized (0.01 to 0.1%) within its sample. This beta chain is an off-target read within a library intended for alpha chains, so its frequency means little. V and J are TRBV7-2 and TRBJ2-3; tentative D call: TRBD1 (5 bases). The CDR3 totals 16 residues. Between the trimmed V and J ends, which lost 1 base and 6 bases, there was a span of 17 bases. Germline lookup yields CDR1 SGHTA and CDR2 FQGNSA. The CDR3 DNA reads TGTGCCAGCAGCTTAGTCCGCTACCGTTCAGGGGATACGCAGTATTTT. Protein: CASSLVRYRSGDTQYF.

This clonotype is medium-sized (0.01 to 0.1%) in the sample. Being off target in a library aimed at alpha chains, this beta chain has a size of little meaning. The gene calls are TRBV3-1 and TRBJ2-3; possible D gene TRBD1, 6 bases. The CDR3 spans 17 residues. Trimming took 2 bases from V and 2 from J, leaving 17 bases between them. Germline CDR1 LGHDT, CDR2 YNNKEL (reference sequence). This CDR3 reads CASSQQPPGHSTDTQYF. As DNA, the CDR3 is TGTGCCAGCAGCCAACAGCCCCCGGGACACTCCACAGATACGCAGTATTTT.

By sample fraction, this clonotype is large (0.1 to 1%). Because the library targeted alpha chains, this beta chain is an off-target read whose size means little. The chain recombines TRBV5-5 with TRBJ1-2; no clear D gene. Germline loops: CDR1 SGHKS, CDR2 YYEKEE (reference sequence). Trimming removed 0 bases at V and 0 bases at J, with 9 bases between. This CDR3 comprises 15 residues. CDR3: CASSLDWATNYGYTF. The CDR3 coding sequence is TGTGCCAGCAGCTTGGACTGGGCCACTAACTATGGCTACACCTTC.

Sample share makes this clonotype medium-sized. The library was designed around alpha chains, so this beta chain is a stray read whose abundance carries little weight. The rearrangement joins TRBV5-6 to TRBJ2-7; D is uncertain. The CDR3 has 11 residues. Per germline, CDR1 SGHDT and CDR2 YYEEEE. V was pared by 4 bases and J by 4 bases, with 6 bases between. CDR3 DNA sequence: TGTGCCAGCAGCCTGAATTACGAGCAGTACTTC. Translated: CASSLNYEQYF.

This clonotype was observed a handful of times. Because this beta chain is a stray read in a library intended to capture alpha chains, its abundance should not be given much weight. The chain uses TRBV12-5 and TRBJ2-5; D gene unclear. With 4 bases removed from V and 6 bases from J, the gap between germline ends came to 12 bases. The CDR3 extends over 13 amino acids. Looked up from germline, CDR1 is LGHNT and CDR2 is FRNRAP. This chain's CDR3 is CASGSDVGQTQYF. The CDR3 region has the DNA TGTGCTAGTGGTTCCGACGTAGGTCAGACCCAGTACTTC.

Concerning this clonotype itself: A clone one base away is much larger, so this may be a read error. Being off target in a library aimed at alpha chains, this beta chain has a size of little meaning. The genes are TRBV12-3 or TRBV12-4 and TRBJ2-7; 13 bases map to TRBD2. With V trimmed by 6 bases and J by 2 bases, 13 bases remained unmatched. The CDR3 is 18 amino acids. This CDR3 is CASSRTSGSYGGTYEQYF. Written as DNA, the CDR3 is TGTGCCAGCAGCCGGACTAGCGGGAGCTACGGGGGGACCTACGAGCAGTACTTC.

With regard to this clonotype: The size of this beta chain means little, since it is a stray read in a library made for alpha chains. The genes are TRBV6-4 and TRBJ2-1, with TRBD2 identical over 8 bases. CDR1 is MRHNA and CDR2 is SNTAGT in the germline V gene. This CDR3 spans 14 amino acids. Losses at the gene ends were 4 bases for V and 4 bases for J; bases not matched to a gene: 3. CDR3 sequence reads: CASSVGGRYNEQFF. CDR3 nucleotide sequence: TGTGCCAGCAGTGTTGGCGGGAGGTACAATGAGCAGTTCTTC.

This clonotype occurred many times. This beta chain lies outside the target of a library built for alpha chains; its clone size means little. The V gene is TRBV15, the J gene TRBJ2-7; TRBD1 aligns across 9 bases. Trimming took 5 bases from V and 1 from J; bases not matched to a gene: 9. The length of the CDR3 is 16 residues. CDR1 LNHNV and CDR2 YYDKDF come from the germline V gene (reference sequence). CDR3 residues: CATSGPMGQGSYEQYF. The CDR3 bases are TGTGCCACCAGCGGTCCAATGGGACAGGGATCCTACGAGCAGTACTTC.

This clonotype was counted at least ten times. This beta chain is a stray sequence in a library constructed for alpha chains; its clone size is not meaningful. The chain couples TRBV4-2 to TRBJ1-6; TRBD1 matches 8 bases. The CDR3 contains 14 residues. In germline, CDR1 is LGHNA, CDR2 YNFKEQ. J gave up 11 bases and V 4 bases, and 7 bases lay outside the gene matches. The CDR3 coding sequence is TGTGCCAGCAGCCCAGGACAGGGCGATCCACCCCTCCACTTT. This sequence encodes CASSPGQGDPPLHF.

This clonotype is categorized as medium-sized (0.01 to 0.1%). Since the library was made to target alpha chains, this beta chain is a stray read and its abundance is not meaningful. This chain joins TRBV7-8 and TRBJ1-5; a possible D gene is TRBD1 (5 bases). Germline assignment: CDR1 SGHVS and CDR2 FQNEAQ. The V end lost 4 bases, the J end lost 6 bases, and 10 bases lay between the germline ends. This CDR3 region has 13 residues. CDR3 sequence reads: CASSSAGLQPQHF. The CDR3 DNA follows: TGTGCCAGCAGCTCGGCGGGGCTTCAGCCCCAGCATTTT.

In its sample, this clonotype was seen many times. With the library built for alpha chains, this beta chain is off target and its frequency is not meaningful. V gene TRBV7-9 combines with J gene TRBJ2-7; D is unclear. Germline CDR1 is SEHNR and CDR2 is FQNEAQ (reference sequence). This CDR3 has 14 residues. Deletions cut 5 bases from V and 3 bases from J, with 14 bases between. CDR3 region: CASSPFPAGYEQYF. The CDR3 nucleotides read TGTGCCAGCAGCCCATTTCCGGCTGGCTACGAGCAGTACTTC.

Sample share makes this clonotype medium-sized. This beta chain is off target for a library built for alpha chains, so its abundance means little. The chain uses TRBV11-2 and TRBJ2-2; no clear D gene. V lost 0 bases and J lost 4, with 12 bases in between. CDR1 is SGHAT, CDR2 FQNNGV, per germline. The CDR3 is 16 residues long. The CDR3 region is CASSLESPVPTGELFF. The CDR3 DNA sequence: TGTGCCAGCAGCTTAGAATCGCCAGTTCCCACCGGGGAGCTGTTTTTT.

This clonotype is labeled as medium-sized. In a library made to pick up alpha chains, this beta chain is a stray read with a size that means little. The V and J genes are TRBV29-1 and TRBJ2-3; 7 bases agree with TRBD1. This CDR3 has 16 amino acids. Germline V gene lookup returns CDR1 SQVTM and CDR2 ANQGSEA. Trimming removed 1 base from V and 1 base from J; junction bases left unmatched: 8. The CDR3 sequence is CSVEGIDRAGTDTQYF. The CDR3 DNA reads as TGCAGCGTTGAAGGGATAGACAGGGCCGGCACAGATACGCAGTATTTT.

This clonotype was counted between two and nine times. This beta chain is a stray read from a library made for alpha chains; its abundance is not meaningful. The rearrangement uses TRBV6-5 and TRBJ2-2; possible D gene TRBD1, 5 bases. The germline V gene has CDR1 MNHEY and CDR2 SVGAGI. The CDR3 is made up of 16 amino acids. Trimming cost V 2 bases and J 4 bases, with 14 bases left between them. The CDR3 sequence is CASSYPAGPLTGELFF. DNA of the CDR3: TGTGCCAGCAGTTACCCTGCAGGGCCCCTCACCGGGGAGCTGTTTTTT.

This clonotype is medium-sized within its sample. Since it is a stray read in a library aimed at alpha chains, this beta chain has a size that is not meaningful. This sequence joins TRBV7-2 and TRBJ2-1; 7 bases fit TRBD2. Germline V gene lookup returns CDR1 SGHTA and CDR2 FQGNSA. This CDR3 is built from 15 residues. Trimming took 3 bases from V and 0 from J; bases not matched to a gene: 2. The chain's CDR3 is CASSFSGLSYNEQFF. The DNA for the CDR3 is TGTGCCAGCAGCTTTAGCGGGCTCTCCTACAATGAGCAGTTCTTC.

In its sample, this clonotype was seen a few times. This beta chain appears as a stray read in a library generated for alpha chains; its size is not informative. This chain connects TRBV6-1 to TRBJ2-3; tentatively, D is TRBD2 (5 bases). V was pared by 8 bases and J by 1 base, with 19 bases between. The V gene's germline CDR1 is MNHNS and CDR2 SASEGT. This CDR3 is built from 16 residues. CDR3 region: CASRFVAGKGTDTQYF. The CDR3 DNA reads TGTGCCAGCCGTTTCGTGGCGGGCAAGGGCACAGATACGCAGTATTTT.

This clonotype is medium-sized in the sample. This beta chain came through as a stray read in a library set up for alpha chains, and its size says little. V and J are TRBV3-1 and TRBJ2-3; 8 bases match TRBD2. The CDR3 is 16 residues long. CDR1 and CDR2 from the germline V gene are LGHDT and YNNKEL (reference sequence). V shed 0 bases, J shed 2 bases, and the junction held 4 bases outside the gene matches. The CDR3 DNA sequence: TGTGCCAGCAGCCAAGATGTAGCGGGGAACACAGATACGCAGTATTTT. Protein: CASSQDVAGNTDTQYF.

In its sample, this clonotype is medium-sized. The library was built for alpha chains, so this beta chain is an off-target read and its size means little. The V and J genes are TRBV9 and TRBJ2-1; 14 bases match TRBD2. The CDR3 spans 15 residues. Trimming took 4 bases from V and 7 from J; bases not matched to a gene: 4. Germline CDR1 is SGDLS and CDR2 is YYNGEE. The CDR3 bases are TGTGCCAGCAGCCCTGGACTAGCGGGGGGAAATGAGCAGTTCTTC. Translated: CASSPGLAGGNEQFF.

By share of the sample, this clonotype is medium-sized. Since the library was made to target alpha chains, this beta chain is a stray read and its abundance is not meaningful. The CDR3 loop reads CASRRTEIGNTGELFF. Written as DNA, the CDR3 is TGTGCCAGCAGACGTACAGAAATCGGGAACACCGGGGAGCTGTTTTTT. This sequence joins TRBV28 and TRBJ2-2; no definite D call. V lost 6 bases and J 1 base, leaving 15 bases between the germline ends. Germline V lookup: CDR1 MDHEN, CDR2 SYDVKM. This CDR3 contains 16 residues.